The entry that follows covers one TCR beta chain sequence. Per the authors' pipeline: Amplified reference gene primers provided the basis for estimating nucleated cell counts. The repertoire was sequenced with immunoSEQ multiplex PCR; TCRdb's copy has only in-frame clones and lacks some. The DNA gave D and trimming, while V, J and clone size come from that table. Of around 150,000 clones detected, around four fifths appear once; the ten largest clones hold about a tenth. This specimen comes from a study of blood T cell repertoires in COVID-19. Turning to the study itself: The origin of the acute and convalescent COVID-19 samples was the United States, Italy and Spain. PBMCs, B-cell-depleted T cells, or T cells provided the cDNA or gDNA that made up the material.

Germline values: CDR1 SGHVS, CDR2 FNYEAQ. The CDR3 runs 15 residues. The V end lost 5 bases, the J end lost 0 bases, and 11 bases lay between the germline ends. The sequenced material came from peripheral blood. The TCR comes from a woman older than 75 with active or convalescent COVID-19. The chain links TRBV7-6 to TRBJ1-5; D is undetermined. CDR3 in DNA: TGTGCCAGCAGCCTGACACCCTATAGCAATCAGCCCCAGCATTTT. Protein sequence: CASSLTPYSNQPQHF. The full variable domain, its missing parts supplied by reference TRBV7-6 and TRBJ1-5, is GAGVSQSPRYKVTKRGQDVALRCDPISGHVSLYWYRQALGQGPEFLTYFNYEAQQDKSGLPNDRFSAERPEGSISTLTIQRTEQRDSAMYRCASSLTPYSNQPQHFGDGTRLSIL.